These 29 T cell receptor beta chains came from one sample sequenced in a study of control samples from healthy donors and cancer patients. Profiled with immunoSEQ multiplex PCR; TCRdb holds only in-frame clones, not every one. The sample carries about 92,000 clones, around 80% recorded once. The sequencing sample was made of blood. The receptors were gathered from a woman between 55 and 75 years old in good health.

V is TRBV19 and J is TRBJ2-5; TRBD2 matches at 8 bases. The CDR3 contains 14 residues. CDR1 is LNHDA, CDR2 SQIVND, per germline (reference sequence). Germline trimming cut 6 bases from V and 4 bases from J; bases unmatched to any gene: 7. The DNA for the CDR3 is TGTGCCAGTAGGGCCAATAGCGGGGTAGAGACCCAGTACTTC. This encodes CASRANSGVETQYF. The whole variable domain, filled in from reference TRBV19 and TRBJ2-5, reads DGGITQSPKYLFRKEGQNVTLSCEQNLNHDAMYWYRQDPGQGLRLIYYSQIVNDFQKGDIAEGYSVSREKKESFPLTVTSAQKNPTAFYLCASRANSGVETQYFGPGTRLLVL.

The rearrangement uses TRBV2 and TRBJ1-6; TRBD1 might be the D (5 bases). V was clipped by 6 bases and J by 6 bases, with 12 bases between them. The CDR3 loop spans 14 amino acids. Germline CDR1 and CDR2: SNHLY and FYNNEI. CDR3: CASRGGEGNSPLHF. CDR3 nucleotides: TGTGCCAGCAGGGGAGGGGAGGGTAATTCACCCCTCCACTTT.

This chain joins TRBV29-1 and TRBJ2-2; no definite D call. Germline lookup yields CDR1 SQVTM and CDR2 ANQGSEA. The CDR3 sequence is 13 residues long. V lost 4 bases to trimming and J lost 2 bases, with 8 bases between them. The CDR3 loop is CSVARSNTGELFF. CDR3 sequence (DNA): TGCAGCGTTGCGAGGTCTAACACCGGGGAGCTGTTTTTT.

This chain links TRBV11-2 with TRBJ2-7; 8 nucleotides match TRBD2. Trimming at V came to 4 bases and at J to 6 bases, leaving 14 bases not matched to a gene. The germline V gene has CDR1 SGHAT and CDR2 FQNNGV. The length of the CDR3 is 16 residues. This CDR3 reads CASSSAAGGRLREQYF. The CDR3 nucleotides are TGTGCCAGCAGCTCCGCGGCGGGAGGTCGGTTGCGCGAGCAGTACTTC.

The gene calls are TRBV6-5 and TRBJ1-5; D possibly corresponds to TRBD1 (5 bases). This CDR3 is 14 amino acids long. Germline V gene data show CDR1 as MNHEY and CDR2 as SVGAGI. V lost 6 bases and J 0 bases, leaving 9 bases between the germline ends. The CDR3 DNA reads TGTGCCAGCAGGGCAGGGTATAGCAATCAGCCCCAGCATTTT. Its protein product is CASRAGYSNQPQHF.

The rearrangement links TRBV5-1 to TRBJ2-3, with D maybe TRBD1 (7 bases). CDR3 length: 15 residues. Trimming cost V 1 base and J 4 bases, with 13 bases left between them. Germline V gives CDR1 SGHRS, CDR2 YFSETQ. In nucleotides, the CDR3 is TGCGCCAGCAGCTTGTTAACAGGGGAGGCAGATACGCAGTATTTT. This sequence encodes CASSLLTGEADTQYF.

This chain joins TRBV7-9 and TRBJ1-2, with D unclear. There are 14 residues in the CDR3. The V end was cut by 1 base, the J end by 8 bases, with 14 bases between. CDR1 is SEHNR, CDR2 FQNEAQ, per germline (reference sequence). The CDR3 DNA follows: TGTGCCAGCAGCTTAGTTAGGGATTCTTACGGCTACACCTTC. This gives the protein CASSLVRDSYGYTF.

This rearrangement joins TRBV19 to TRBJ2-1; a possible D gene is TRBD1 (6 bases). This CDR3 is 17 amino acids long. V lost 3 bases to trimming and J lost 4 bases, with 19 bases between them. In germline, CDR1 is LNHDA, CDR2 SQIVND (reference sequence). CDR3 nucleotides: TGTGCCAGTAGTATTCAGCGGACAGCGAACCGATACAATGAGCAGTTCTTC. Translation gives CASSIQRTANRYNEQFF.

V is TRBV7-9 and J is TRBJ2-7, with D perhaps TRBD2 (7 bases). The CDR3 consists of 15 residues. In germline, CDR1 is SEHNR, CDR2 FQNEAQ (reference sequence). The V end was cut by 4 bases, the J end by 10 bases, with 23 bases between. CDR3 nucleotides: TGTGCCAGCAGCTCCTCCGGGGGGCTAGCGGTTAAACAGTACTTC. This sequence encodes CASSSSGGLAVKQYF. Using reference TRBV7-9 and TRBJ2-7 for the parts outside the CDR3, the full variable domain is DTGVSQNPRHKITKRGQNVTFRCDPISEHNRLYWYRQTLGQGPEFLTYFQNEAQLEKSRLLSDRFSAERPKGSFSTLEIQRTEQGDSAMYLCASSSSGGLAVKQYFGPGTRLTVT.

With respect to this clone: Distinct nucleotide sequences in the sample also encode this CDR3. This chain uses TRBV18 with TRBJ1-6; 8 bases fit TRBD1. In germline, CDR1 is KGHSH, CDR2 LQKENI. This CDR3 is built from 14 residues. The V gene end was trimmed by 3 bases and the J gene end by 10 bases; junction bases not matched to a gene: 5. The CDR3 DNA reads TGTGCCAGCTCACCTGGACAGGGAGAATCACCCCTCCACTTT. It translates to CASSPGQGESPLHF.

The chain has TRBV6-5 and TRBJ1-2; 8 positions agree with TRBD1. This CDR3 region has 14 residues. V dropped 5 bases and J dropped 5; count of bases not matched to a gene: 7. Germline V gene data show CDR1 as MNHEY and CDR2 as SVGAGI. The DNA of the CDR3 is TGTGCCAGCAGTACCGGACAGGGATTTTATGGCTACACCTTC. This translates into CASSTGQGFYGYTF.

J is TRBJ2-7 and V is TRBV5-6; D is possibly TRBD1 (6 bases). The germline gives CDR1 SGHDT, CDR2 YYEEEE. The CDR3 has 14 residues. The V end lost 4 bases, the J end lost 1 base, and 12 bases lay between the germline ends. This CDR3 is CASSRRQVSYEQYF. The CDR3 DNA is TGTGCCAGCAGCAGGCGACAGGTTTCCTACGAGCAGTACTTC.

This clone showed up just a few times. The CDR3: CASGRAANEKLFF. As DNA, the CDR3 is TGCGCCAGCGGCAGGGCTGCTAATGAAAAACTGTTTTTT. The chain is built from TRBV5-1 and TRBJ1-4, with a tentative D call TRBD1 (5 bases). The CDR3 contains 13 residues. Between the trimmed V and J ends, which lost 7 bases and 3 bases, there was a span of 10 bases. Germline loops: CDR1 SGHRS, CDR2 YFSETQ.

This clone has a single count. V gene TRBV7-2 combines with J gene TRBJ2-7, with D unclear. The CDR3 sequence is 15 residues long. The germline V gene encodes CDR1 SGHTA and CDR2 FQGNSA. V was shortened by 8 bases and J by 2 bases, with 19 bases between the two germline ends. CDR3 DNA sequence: TGTGCCAGCGGACCCGTGGCGGTGAAAACCTACGAGCAGTACTTC. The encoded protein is CASGPVAVKTYEQYF.

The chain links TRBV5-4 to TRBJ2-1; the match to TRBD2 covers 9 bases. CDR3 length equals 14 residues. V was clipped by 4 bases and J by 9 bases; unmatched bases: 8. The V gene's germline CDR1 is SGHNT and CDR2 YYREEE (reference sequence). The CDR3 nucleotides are TGTGCCAGCAGCGGCGGGGGGGCCTCTGGTGAGCAGTTCTTC. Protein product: CASSGGGASGEQFF.

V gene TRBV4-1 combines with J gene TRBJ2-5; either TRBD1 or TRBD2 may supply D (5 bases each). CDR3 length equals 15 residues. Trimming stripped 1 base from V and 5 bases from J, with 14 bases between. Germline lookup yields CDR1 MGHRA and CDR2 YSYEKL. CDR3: CASSQAGTRGETQYF. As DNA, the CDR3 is TGCGCCAGCAGCCAAGCCGGGACCCGAGGGGAGACCCAGTACTTC.

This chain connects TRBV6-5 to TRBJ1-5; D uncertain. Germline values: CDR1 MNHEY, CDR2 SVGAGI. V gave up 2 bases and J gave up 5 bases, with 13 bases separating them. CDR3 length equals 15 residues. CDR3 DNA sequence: TGTGCCAGCAGTTACAGGGCCAGCGCTGATCAGCCCCAGCATTTT. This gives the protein CASSYRASADQPQHF.

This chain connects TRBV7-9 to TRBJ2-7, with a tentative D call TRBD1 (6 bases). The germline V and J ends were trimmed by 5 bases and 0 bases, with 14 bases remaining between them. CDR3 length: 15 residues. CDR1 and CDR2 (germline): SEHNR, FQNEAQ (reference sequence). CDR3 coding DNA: TGTGCCAGCAGCCAGAGGACAGACGTCTCCTACGAGCAGTACTTC. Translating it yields CASSQRTDVSYEQYF.

The DNA for the CDR3 is TGTGCCAGCAGTCAGAGTCGGGCCTTCCGTTCCTACGAGCAGTACTTC. This translates into CASSQSRAFRSYEQYF. This chain links TRBV6-2 or TRBV6-3 with TRBJ2-7; D not certain. There are 16 residues in the CDR3. Between the trimmed V and J ends, which lost 5 bases and 1 base, there was a span of 18 bases. Per germline, CDR1 MNHEY and CDR2 SVGEGT.

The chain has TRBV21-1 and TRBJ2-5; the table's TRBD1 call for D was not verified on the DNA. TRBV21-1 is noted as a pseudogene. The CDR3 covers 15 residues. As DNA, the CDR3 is TGTGCCAGCAGCAAAAGTGACAGGGACCAAGAGACCCAGTACTTC. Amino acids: CASSKSDRDQETQYF.

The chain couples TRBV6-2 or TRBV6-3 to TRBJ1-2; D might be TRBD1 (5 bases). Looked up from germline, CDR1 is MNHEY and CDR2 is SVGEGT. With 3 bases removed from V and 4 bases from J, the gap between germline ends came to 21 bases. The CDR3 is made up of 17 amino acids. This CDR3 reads CASSYSGGAGPSYGYTF. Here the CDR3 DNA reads TGTGCCAGCAGTTATTCTGGTGGGGCCGGGCCCTCCTATGGCTACACCTTC.

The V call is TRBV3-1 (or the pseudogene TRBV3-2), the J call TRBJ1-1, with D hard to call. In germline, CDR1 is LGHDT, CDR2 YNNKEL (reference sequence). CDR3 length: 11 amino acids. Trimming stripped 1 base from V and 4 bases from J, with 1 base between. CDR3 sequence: CASSQGTEAFF. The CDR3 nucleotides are TGTGCCAGCAGCCAAGGCACTGAAGCTTTCTTT.

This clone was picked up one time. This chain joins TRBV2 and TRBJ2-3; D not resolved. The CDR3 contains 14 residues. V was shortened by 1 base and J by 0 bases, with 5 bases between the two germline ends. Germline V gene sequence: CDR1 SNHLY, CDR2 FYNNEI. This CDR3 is CASSEGYSTDTQYF. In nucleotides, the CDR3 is TGTGCCAGCAGTGAAGGGTATAGCACAGATACGCAGTATTTT.

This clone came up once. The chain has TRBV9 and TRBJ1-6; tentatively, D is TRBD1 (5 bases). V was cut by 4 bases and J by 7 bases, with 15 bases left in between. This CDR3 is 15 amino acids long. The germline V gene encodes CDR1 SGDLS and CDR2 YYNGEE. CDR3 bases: TGTGCCAGCAGCCCGACCGGGACGGTCAATTCACCCCTCCACTTT. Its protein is CASSPTGTVNSPLHF.

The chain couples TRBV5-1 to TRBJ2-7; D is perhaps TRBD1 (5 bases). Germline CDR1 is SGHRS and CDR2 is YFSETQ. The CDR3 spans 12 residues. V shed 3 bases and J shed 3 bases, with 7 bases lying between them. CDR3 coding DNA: TGCGCCAGCAGCTCAGACAGCTACGAGCAGTACTTC. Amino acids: CASSSDSYEQYF.

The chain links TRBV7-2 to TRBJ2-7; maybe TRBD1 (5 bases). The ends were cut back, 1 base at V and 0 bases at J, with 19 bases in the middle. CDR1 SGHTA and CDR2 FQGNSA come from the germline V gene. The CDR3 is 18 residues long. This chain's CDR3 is CASSLGVGVGASSYEQYF. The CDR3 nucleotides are TGTGCCAGCAGCTTAGGTGTAGGAGTAGGGGCGAGCTCCTACGAGCAGTACTTC.

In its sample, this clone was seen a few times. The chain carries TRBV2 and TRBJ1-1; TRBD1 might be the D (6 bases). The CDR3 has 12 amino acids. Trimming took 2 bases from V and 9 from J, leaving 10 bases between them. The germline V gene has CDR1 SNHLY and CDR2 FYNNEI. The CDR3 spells CASSERGKQAFF. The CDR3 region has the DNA TGTGCCAGCAGTGAAAGGGGGAAGCAAGCTTTCTTT.

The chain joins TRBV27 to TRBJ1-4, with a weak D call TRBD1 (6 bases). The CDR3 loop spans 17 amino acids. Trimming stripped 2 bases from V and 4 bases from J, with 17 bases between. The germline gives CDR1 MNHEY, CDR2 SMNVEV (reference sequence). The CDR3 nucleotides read TGTGCCAGCAGTTTAGTCTGGCAGGGGAGCCTTAATGAAAAACTGTTTTTT. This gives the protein CASSLVWQGSLNEKLFF.

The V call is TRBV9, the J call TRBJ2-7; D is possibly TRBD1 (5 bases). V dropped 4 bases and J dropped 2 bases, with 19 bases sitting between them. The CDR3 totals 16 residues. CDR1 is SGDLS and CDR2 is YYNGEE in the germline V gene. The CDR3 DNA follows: TGTGCCAGCAGCAAAGGGGCAGGGCAGGGCCCCTACGAGCAGTACTTC. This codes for CASSKGAGQGPYEQYF.